Listed below are T cell receptor beta chains from one sample, sequenced in a study of STAT5B mutations in CD4+ large granular lymphocyte leukemia. The protocol was immunoSEQ multiplex PCR, while the TCRdb copy is restricted to in-frame clones and leaves out a portion. The sample yields approximately 40,000 clones, approximately 84% seen once. Sequencing input: CD4+ T cells from blood buffy coats. The receptor set was obtained from a human donor in good health. CDR3s leave out the opening cysteine and the closing phenylalanine or tryptophan. Part of the rows lack a size; the others show once, few, many or a class for expanded clones.

J gene,clone size,V gene,CDR3 protein
TRBJ2-6,-,TRBV7-9,ASGRTGSGANVLT
TRBJ2-7,-,TRBV19,ASSIRTGGPYEQY
TRBJ1-1,-,TRBV6-6,ASSTRQGGINTEAF
TRBJ2-7,-,TRBV5-4,ASSSGTGTSYEQY
TRBJ1-4,-,TRBV30,AWTSPSSEKLF
TRBJ2-1,once,TRBV29-1,SVENRDRDGTTYSTKAYNEQF
TRBJ1-6,once,TRBV18,ASSAGTVPGALH
TRBJ1-2,-,TRBV9,ASSELRDSVRYT
TRBJ1-3,-,TRBV7-9,ASSLSSSDTIY
TRBJ1-2,-,TRBV4-3,ASSPGAKANYGYT
-,-,TRBV10-3,AISESTRTGTYEQY
TRBJ1-2,-,TRBV18,ASSRGAPISGFYGYT
TRBJ1-6,-,TRBV6-5,ASRLSSYNSPLH
TRBJ2-3,few,TRBV6-6,ASRDLSTDTQY
TRBJ1-2,-,TRBV7-2,ASTVRTGVDGYT
TRBJ1-1,-,TRBV10-2,ASSESKGDTEAF
TRBJ1-3,few,TRBV18,ASLTSSGNTIY